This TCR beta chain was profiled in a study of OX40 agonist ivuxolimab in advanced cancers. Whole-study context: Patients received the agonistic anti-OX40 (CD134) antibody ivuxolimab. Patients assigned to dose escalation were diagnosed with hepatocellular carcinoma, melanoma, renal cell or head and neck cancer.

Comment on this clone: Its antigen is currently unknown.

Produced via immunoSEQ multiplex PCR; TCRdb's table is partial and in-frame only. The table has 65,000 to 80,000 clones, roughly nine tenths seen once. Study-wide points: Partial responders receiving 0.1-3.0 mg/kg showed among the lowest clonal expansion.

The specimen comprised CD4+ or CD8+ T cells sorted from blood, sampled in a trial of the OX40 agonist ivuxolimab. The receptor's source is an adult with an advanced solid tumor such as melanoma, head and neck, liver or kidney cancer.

CDR3 nucleotides: TGTGCCAGCAGCTTGTACCTTCAAGAGACCCAGTACTTC. Its translation is CASSLYLQETQYF. The chain recombines TRBV7-8 with TRBJ2-5; D gene ambiguous. Trimming took off 3 bases at V and 2 bases at J, with 7 bases between the two ends. Germline V gene data show CDR1 as SGHVS and CDR2 as FQNEAQ. This CDR3 has 13 residues.